This T cell receptor beta chain was profiled in a study of shared clonotypes between healthy human individuals. Regarding the study as a whole: Clonotypes shared by all four donors outscored non-shared clonotypes in generation probability. Memory subsets had estimated richness that was generally smaller than that of naive subsets.

A word on this clone: The antigen remains undetermined.

Germline V gene sequence: CDR1 SQVTM, CDR2 ANQGSEA. The V and J ends lost 4 bases and 1 base respectively, with 11 bases between them. CDR3 length: 14 residues. Assay: immunoSEQ multiplex PCR; the TCRdb copy retains only in-frame clones and omits some. Of roughly 2.2 million clones listed, 85% to 95% were seen once; the top ten hold around 0.4%. A CD45RA+ naive subset and a CD45RA-negative memory subset were split from CD4+ cells. The receptor's source is a man aged 18 to 30 in good health. Some clones in this sample may be carry-over from other donors' samples. Sequenced material: naive CD4+ T cells from PBMCs. As to subset: CD45RA+ positively selected. V gene TRBV29-1 combines with J gene TRBJ2-1; no clear D gene. Written as DNA, the CDR3 is TGCAGCGTTGGGGCACTTTATTCCTACAATGAGCAGTTCTTC. Translation gives CSVGALYSYNEQFF.